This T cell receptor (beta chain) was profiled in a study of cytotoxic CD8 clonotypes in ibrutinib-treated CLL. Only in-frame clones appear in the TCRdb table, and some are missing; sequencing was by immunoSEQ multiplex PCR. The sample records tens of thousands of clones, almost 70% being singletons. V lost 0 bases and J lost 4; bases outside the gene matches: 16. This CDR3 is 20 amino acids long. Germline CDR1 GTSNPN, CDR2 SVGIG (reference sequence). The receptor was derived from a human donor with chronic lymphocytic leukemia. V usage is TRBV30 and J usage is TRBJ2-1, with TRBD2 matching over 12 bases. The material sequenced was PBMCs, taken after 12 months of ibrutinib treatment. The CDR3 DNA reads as TGTGCCTGGAGTGTACGTCTGGGACTAGCGGGCGCTTCCCTATACAATGAGCAGTTCTTC. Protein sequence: CAWSVRLGLAGASLYNEQFF.